This TCR beta chain stems from a study of response to subunit inactivated influenza vaccine. Notes on this clonotype: What it binds is unknown.

Study-level findings and limits: T cells newly recruited by each seasonal influenza vaccination are few, the authors suggested.

TCRdb re-called the RT-PCR reads through MiXCR, storing one row per CDR3 protein. The top ten clones hold over 10% of a sample with under 550,000 distinct CDR3 sequences, about 8% of them seen once. The source was PBMCs from blood, collected less than 25 months after vaccination. The source of this sequence is a man between 45 and 75 years old who received an inactivated influenza vaccine.

The CDR3 is CASSLTGGLNEQFF. The CDR3 coding sequence is TGTGCCAGCAGTTTAACCGGCGGGTTAAATGAGCAGTTCTTC. The V and J genes are TRBV12-3 or TRBV12-4 and TRBJ2-1, with D perhaps TRBD2 (5 bases). The CDR3 consists of 14 residues. Trimming shortened V by 2 bases and J by 7 bases, and 12 bases separated the two germline ends.